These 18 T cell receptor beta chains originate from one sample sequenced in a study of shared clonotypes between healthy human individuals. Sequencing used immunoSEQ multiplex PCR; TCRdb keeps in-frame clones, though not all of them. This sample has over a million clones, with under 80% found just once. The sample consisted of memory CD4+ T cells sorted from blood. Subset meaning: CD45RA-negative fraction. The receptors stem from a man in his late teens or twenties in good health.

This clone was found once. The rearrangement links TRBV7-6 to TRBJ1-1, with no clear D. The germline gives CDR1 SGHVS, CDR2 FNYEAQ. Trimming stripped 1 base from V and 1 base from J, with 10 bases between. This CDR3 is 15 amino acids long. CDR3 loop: CASSLVQNPNTEAFF. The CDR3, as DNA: TGTGCCAGCAGCTTAGTGCAGAACCCGAACACTGAAGCTTTCTTT.

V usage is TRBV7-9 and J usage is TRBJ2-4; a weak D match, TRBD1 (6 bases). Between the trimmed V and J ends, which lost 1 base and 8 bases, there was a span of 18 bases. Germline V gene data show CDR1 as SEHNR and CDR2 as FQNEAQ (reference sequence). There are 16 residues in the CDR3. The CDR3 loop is CASSLDTGSFGDIQYF. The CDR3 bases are TGTGCCAGCAGCTTAGATACAGGGTCGTTCGGGGACATTCAGTACTTC.

In nucleotides, the CDR3 is TGTGCCAGCAGCCCCGTAGCGGGAGTGTTTGAGACCCAGTACTTC. Its protein product is CASSPVAGVFETQYF. The gene calls are TRBV11-2 and TRBJ2-5, with TRBD2 matching over 9 bases. The germline CDR1 and CDR2 sequences are SGHAT and FQNNGV. V lost 5 bases and J lost 5; bases outside the gene matches: 9. The CDR3 runs to 15 residues.

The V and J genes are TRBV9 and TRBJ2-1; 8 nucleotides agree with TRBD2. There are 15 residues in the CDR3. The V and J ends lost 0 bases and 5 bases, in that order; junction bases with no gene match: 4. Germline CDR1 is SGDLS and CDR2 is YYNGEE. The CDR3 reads CASSVVAGIDNEQFF. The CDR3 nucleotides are TGTGCCAGCAGCGTAGTAGCGGGAATAGACAATGAGCAGTTCTTC.

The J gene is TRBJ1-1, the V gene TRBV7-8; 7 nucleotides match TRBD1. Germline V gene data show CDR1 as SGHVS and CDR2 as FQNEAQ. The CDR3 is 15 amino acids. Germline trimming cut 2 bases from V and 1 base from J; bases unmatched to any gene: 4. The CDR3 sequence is CASSLQDRTNTEAFF. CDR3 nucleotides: TGTGCCAGCAGCTTACAGGACAGGACGAACACTGAAGCTTTCTTT.

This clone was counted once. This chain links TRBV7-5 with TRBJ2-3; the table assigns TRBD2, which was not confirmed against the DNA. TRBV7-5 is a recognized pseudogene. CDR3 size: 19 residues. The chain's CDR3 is CARSLGLAEPQNITDTQYF. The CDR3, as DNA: TGTGCCAGAAGCTTAGGACTAGCGGAGCCCCAAAATATCACAGATACGCAGTATTTT.

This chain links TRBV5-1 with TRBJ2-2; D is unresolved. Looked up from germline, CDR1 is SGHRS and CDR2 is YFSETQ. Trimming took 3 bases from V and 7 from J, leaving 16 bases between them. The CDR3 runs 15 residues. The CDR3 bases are TGCGCCAGCAGCTCCGCCGTGGGAAATGGCGGGGAGCTGTTTTTT. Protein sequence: CASSSAVGNGGELFF.

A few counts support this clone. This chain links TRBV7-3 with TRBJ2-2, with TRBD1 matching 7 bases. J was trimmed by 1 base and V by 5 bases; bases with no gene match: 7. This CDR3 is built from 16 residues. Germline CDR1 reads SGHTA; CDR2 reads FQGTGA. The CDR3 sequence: CASSDVRTGNTGELFF. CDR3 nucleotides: TGTGCCAGCAGCGATGTGCGGACAGGGAACACCGGGGAGCTGTTTTTT.

The CDR3 sequence is CASSSSRDRGSYNSPLHF. The CDR3 bases are TGTGCCAGCAGCTCCTCCCGGGACAGGGGGTCCTATAATTCACCCCTCCACTTT. This chain links TRBV13 with TRBJ1-6; 11 bases line up with TRBD1. In germline, CDR1 is PRHDT, CDR2 FYEKMQ (reference sequence). The CDR3 has 18 amino acids. Losses at the gene ends were 4 bases for V and 1 base for J; bases not matched to a gene: 6.

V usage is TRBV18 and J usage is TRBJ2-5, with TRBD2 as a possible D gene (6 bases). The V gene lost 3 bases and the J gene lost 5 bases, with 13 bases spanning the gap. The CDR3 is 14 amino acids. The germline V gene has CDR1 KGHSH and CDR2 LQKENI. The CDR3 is CASSPYSGDETQYF. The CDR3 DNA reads TGTGCCAGCTCACCGTACTCGGGAGATGAGACCCAGTACTTC.

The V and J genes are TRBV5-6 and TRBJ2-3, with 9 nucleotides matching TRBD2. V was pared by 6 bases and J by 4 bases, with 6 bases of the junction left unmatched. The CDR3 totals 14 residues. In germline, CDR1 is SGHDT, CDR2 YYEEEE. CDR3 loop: CASTPGLAADTQYF. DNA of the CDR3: TGTGCCAGCACCCCGGGACTAGCTGCAGATACGCAGTATTTT.

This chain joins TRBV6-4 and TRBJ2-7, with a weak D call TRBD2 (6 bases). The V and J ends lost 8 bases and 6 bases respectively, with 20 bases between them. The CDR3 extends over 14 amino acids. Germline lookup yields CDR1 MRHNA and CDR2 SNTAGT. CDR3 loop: CASPYDGGWREQYF. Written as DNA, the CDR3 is TGTGCCAGCCCTTATGACGGGGGTTGGCGCGAGCAGTACTTC.

CDR3 in DNA: TGTGCCAGCAGTGGGTCCGGCAATCAGCCCCAGCATTTT. Protein: CASSGSGNQPQHF. The chain joins TRBV6-5 to TRBJ1-5; D remains ambiguous. Germline CDR1 MNHEY, CDR2 SVGAGI. V was pared by 5 bases and J by 2 bases, with 7 bases between. This CDR3 region has 13 residues.

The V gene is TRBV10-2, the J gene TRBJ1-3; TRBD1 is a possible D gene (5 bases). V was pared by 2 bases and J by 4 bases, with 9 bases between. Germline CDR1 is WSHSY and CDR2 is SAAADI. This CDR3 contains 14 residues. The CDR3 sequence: CASSEMWTGNTIYF. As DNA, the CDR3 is TGCGCCAGCAGTGAGATGTGGACAGGAAACACCATATATTTT.

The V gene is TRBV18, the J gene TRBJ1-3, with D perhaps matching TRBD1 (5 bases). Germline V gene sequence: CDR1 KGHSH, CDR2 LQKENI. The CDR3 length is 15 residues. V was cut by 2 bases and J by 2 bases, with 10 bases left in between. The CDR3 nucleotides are TGTGCCAGCTCACCAGGCAGGGAACCTGGAAACACCATATATTTT. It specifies CASSPGREPGNTIYF.

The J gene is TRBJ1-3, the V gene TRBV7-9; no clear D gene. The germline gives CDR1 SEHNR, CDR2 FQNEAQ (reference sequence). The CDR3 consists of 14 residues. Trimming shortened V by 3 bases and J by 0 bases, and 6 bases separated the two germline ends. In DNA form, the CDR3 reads TGTGCCAGCAGCTTGATTAGCTCTGGAAACACCATATATTTT. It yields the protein CASSLISSGNTIYF.

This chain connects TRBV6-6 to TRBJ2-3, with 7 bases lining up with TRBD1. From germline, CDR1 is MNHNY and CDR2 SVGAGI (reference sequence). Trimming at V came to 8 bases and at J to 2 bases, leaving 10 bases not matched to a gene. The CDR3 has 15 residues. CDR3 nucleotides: TGTGCCAGCGGCCAAGGGGACAGTTTCACAGATACGCAGTATTTT. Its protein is CASGQGDSFTDTQYF.

Here the CDR3 reads CASSFRGTGSYEQYF. CDR3 DNA sequence: TGTGCCAGCAGTTTCCGGGGTACAGGCTCCTACGAGCAGTACTTC. This chain connects TRBV28 to TRBJ2-7, with D possibly being TRBD1 or TRBD2 (5 bases each). The CDR3 sequence is 15 residues long. Germline loops: CDR1 MDHEN, CDR2 SYDVKM. Trimming left V 3 bases short and J 0 bases short, with 12 bases between.